The 23 T cell receptor beta chains below come from one sample, sequenced in a study of a mutant IDH1 vaccine in newly diagnosed glioma. This sample's time point: week 23, last vaccination. Vaccination used 300 ug of mutant IDH1 20-mer peptide per dose, with topical imiquimod. TCRdb's table, derived via immunoSEQ multiplex PCR, lists solely in-frame clones and lacks some. This sample has some 30,000 clones, with approximately 88% found just once. Antigens for these TCRs are unknown. The sequenced sample was PBMCs, obtained from a glioma patient whose treatment included an IDH1 peptide vaccine. The receptors stem from a man aged 35 to 55 with glioma.

The chain is built from TRBV5-1 and TRBJ2-5, with D perhaps given as TRBD1 or TRBD2 (6 bases each). Germline CDR1 reads SGHRS; CDR2 reads YFSETQ. This CDR3 has 14 amino acids. The ends were cut back, 1 base at V and 1 base at J, with 8 bases in the middle. CDR3 sequence reads: CASSLTGAQETQYF. In nucleotides, the CDR3 is TGCGCCAGCAGCTTGACGGGGGCCCAAGAGACCCAGTACTTC.

The V and J genes are TRBV5-6 and TRBJ1-4; D remains ambiguous. In germline, CDR1 is SGHDT, CDR2 YYEEEE. There are 16 residues in the CDR3. Trimming pared 3 bases from V and 4 bases from J, leaving 16 bases between. The CDR3 DNA follows: TGTGCCAGCAGCTCGACCCGGCACCGCCTTAATGAAAAACTGTTTTTT. Residues: CASSSTRHRLNEKLFF.

CDR3 region: CASSRLSRENYGYTF. CDR3 bases: TGCGCCAGCAGCCGCTTGTCAAGGGAAAACTATGGCTACACCTTC. The rearrangement uses TRBV4-3 and TRBJ1-2; D remains ambiguous. There are 15 residues in the CDR3. Germline loops: CDR1 LGHNA, CDR2 YSLEER. The V end lost 4 bases, the J end lost 2 bases, and 14 bases lay between the germline ends.

V gene TRBV28 combines with J gene TRBJ2-1; no clear D. Trimming pared 6 bases from V and 4 bases from J, leaving 10 bases between. CDR1 MDHEN and CDR2 SYDVKM come from the germline V gene. This CDR3 region has 13 residues. CDR3 residues: CASRRQNYNEQFF. The CDR3 region has the DNA TGTGCCAGCAGGCGTCAGAATTACAATGAGCAGTTCTTC.

The J gene is TRBJ2-2, the V gene TRBV7-6; 7 nucleotides align to TRBD1. The junction had 8 bases not matched to a gene; V was cut back by 3 bases and J by 7 bases. The CDR3 consists of 15 residues. CDR1 SGHVS and CDR2 FNYEAQ come from the germline V gene. Written as DNA, the CDR3 is TGTGCCAGCAGCTTCTTTACAGGGGCGGGCGGGGAGCTGTTTTTT. This codes for CASSFFTGAGGELFF.

J is TRBJ2-7 and V is TRBV6-5; D gene uncertain. V was cut by 4 bases and J by 5 bases, with 12 bases left in between. Germline CDR1 and CDR2: MNHEY and SVGAGI. This CDR3 spans 13 amino acids. The CDR3 loop is CASSFGDRDEQYF. In DNA, the CDR3 is TGTGCCAGCAGTTTTGGAGATCGTGACGAGCAGTACTTC.

This clone was picked up a small number of times. The chain uses TRBV9 and TRBJ1-4; 9 bases agree with TRBD1. Germline lookup yields CDR1 SGDLS and CDR2 YYNGEE. V was pared by 3 bases and J by 6 bases, with 6 bases of the junction left unmatched. CDR3 length: 15 amino acids. For the CDR3, the DNA is TGTGCCAGCAGCGAGGGCGACAGGGGGTATGAAAAACTGTTTTTT. This sequence encodes CASSEGDRGYEKLFF.

V is TRBV27 and J is TRBJ1-5; D call uncertain. The V end was cut by 5 bases, the J end by 4 bases, with 15 bases between. This CDR3 has 15 residues. The V gene's germline CDR1 is MNHEY and CDR2 SMNVEV (reference sequence). CDR3 sequence reads: CASSPFPEGNQPQHF. The CDR3 DNA is TGTGCCAGCAGTCCTTTCCCAGAGGGAAATCAGCCCCAGCATTTT.

The chain uses TRBV15 and TRBJ2-1; 10 bases agree with TRBD2. The CDR3 contains 15 residues. The germline gives CDR1 LNHNV, CDR2 YYDKDF (reference sequence). The V and J ends lost 0 bases and 5 bases, in that order; junction bases with no gene match: 1. CDR3 DNA sequence: TGTGCCACCAGCAGAGAAACTAGCGGGAACAATGAGCAGTTCTTC. Its translation: CATSRETSGNNEQFF. The full variable domain, completed using reference TRBV15 and TRBJ2-1, is DAMVIQNPRYQVTQFGKPVTLSCSQTLNHNVMYWYQQKSSQAPKLLFHYYDKDFNNEADTPDNFQSRRPNTSFCFLDIRSPGLGDTAMYLCATSRETSGNNEQFFGPGTRLTVL.

This chain uses TRBV10-3 with TRBJ1-3; no firm D call. This CDR3 is built from 18 residues. Germline values: CDR1 ENHRY, CDR2 SYGVKD. V shed 0 bases and J shed 0 bases, with 15 bases lying between them. The CDR3 DNA is TGTGCCATCAGTGAGTCTTCCCCGACTGGGTTCTCTGGAAACACCATATATTTT. Translating gives CAISESSPTGFSGNTIYF.

The chain joins TRBV6-5 to TRBJ2-7, with D possibly matching TRBD2 (5 bases). V dropped 0 bases and J dropped 4 bases, with 10 bases sitting between them. The CDR3 contains 14 residues. Germline assignment: CDR1 MNHEY and CDR2 SVGAGI. CDR3 amino acids: CASSYSREGYEQYV. The DNA of the CDR3 is TGTGCCAGCAGTTACTCGAGAGAGGGTTACGAGCAGTACGTC.

The rearrangement links TRBV23-1 to TRBJ2-4; D is undetermined. TRBV23-1 is treated as an ORF (open reading frame) with a function not yet certain. This CDR3 comprises 17 residues. Deletions cut 0 bases from V and 0 bases from J, with 12 bases between. This chain's CDR3 is CASSQSRVRIAKNIQYF. CDR3 nucleotide sequence: TGCGCCAGCAGTCAATCAAGGGTCCGGATAGCCAAAAACATTCAGTACTTC.

The V and J genes are TRBV5-6 and TRBJ2-7, with 7 bases matching TRBD2. This CDR3 contains 12 residues. In germline, CDR1 is SGHDT, CDR2 YYEEEE. Trimming removed 0 bases from V and 7 bases from J; junction bases left unmatched: 1. CDR3 amino acids: CASSLGAGEQYV. In nucleotides, the CDR3 is TGTGCCAGCAGCTTGGGAGCGGGGGAGCAGTACGTC.

V is TRBV9 and J is TRBJ1-2; 7 bases match TRBD1. Trimming removed 4 bases from V and 4 bases from J; junction bases left unmatched: 7. Germline V gene data show CDR1 as SGDLS and CDR2 as YYNGEE. This CDR3 spans 14 amino acids. In DNA form, the CDR3 reads TGTGCCAGCAGCCTTCGACAGGGTGCCTATGGCTACACCTTC. Encoded protein: CASSLRQGAYGYTF.

This rearrangement joins TRBV7-2 to TRBJ2-2; 7 nucleotides agree with TRBD2. Unmatched junction bases numbered 13, after V lost 5 bases and J lost 7 bases. Germline lookup yields CDR1 SGHTA and CDR2 FQGNSA. This CDR3 comprises 16 residues. The CDR3 region has the DNA TGTGCCAGCAGCACTCCCCCTAGCGGATTCCACGGGGAGCTGTTTTTT. Protein sequence: CASSTPPSGFHGELFF.

The J gene is TRBJ2-1, the V gene TRBV5-6; D is possibly TRBD2 (6 bases). CDR1 is SGHDT, CDR2 YYEEEE, per germline. V dropped 0 bases and J dropped 8 bases, with 27 bases sitting between them. This CDR3 has 19 amino acids. CDR3 DNA: TGTGCCAGCAGCTTGGCGTGGGGTAGCGGCTCTCGAGCCGTACATGAGCAGTTCTTC. Translated: CASSLAWGSGSRAVHEQFF.

This chain joins TRBV4-2 and TRBJ2-5; 10 positions match TRBD1. From germline, CDR1 is LGHNA and CDR2 YNFKEQ. This CDR3 comprises 18 residues. The junction had 11 bases not matched to a gene; V was cut back by 0 bases and J by 4 bases. CDR3 region: CASSQERDRGRSGETQYF. The CDR3 coding sequence is TGTGCCAGCAGCCAAGAGAGAGACAGGGGGCGGTCTGGAGAGACCCAGTACTTC.

The rearrangement uses TRBV19 and TRBJ2-5, with 7 nucleotides matching TRBD1. CDR1 LNHDA and CDR2 SQIVND come from the germline V gene (reference sequence). The CDR3 has 15 residues. J was trimmed by 4 bases and V by 1 base; bases with no gene match: 6. CDR3 region: CASSIGGQLRETQYF. The CDR3 nucleotides are TGTGCCAGTAGTATAGGGGGACAGCTAAGAGAGACCCAGTACTTC.

The chain employs TRBV13 and TRBJ1-4; D is ambiguous. The CDR3 consists of 15 residues. The V end lost 0 bases, the J end lost 2 bases, and 7 bases lay between the germline ends. Germline V lookup: CDR1 PRHDT, CDR2 FYEKMQ (reference sequence). CDR3 loop: CASSLGSWTNEKLFF. The CDR3 nucleotides are TGTGCCAGCAGCTTAGGAAGTTGGACTAATGAAAAACTGTTTTTT.

This clone showed up just once. The genes are TRBV7-8 and TRBJ2-1; D is ambiguous. Germline CDR1 is SGHVS and CDR2 is FQNEAQ. The germline V and J ends were trimmed by 5 bases and 0 bases, with 8 bases remaining between them. CDR3 length equals 14 residues. The CDR3 nucleotides read TGTGCCAGCAGCCCCCGAGACTCCTACAATGAGCAGTTCTTC. This gives the protein CASSPRDSYNEQFF. The variable domain in full, with the rest retrieved from reference TRBV7-8 and TRBJ2-1, is GAGVSQSPRYKVAKRGQDVALRCDPISGHVSLFWYQQALGQGPEFLTYFQNEAQLDKSGLPSDRFFAERPEGSVSTLKIQRTQQEDSAVYLCASSPRDSYNEQFFGPGTRLTVL.

In its sample, this clone was seen once. V is TRBV19 and J is TRBJ2-1; 10 nucleotides line up with TRBD1. The germline V gene has CDR1 LNHDA and CDR2 SQIVND (reference sequence). This CDR3 spans 16 amino acids. With 1 base clipped from V and 6 bases from J, the junction kept 6 bases outside the gene matches. The CDR3: CASSIVGTGVGNEQFF. Written as DNA, the CDR3 is TGTGCCAGTAGTATAGTCGGGACAGGGGTCGGCAATGAGCAGTTCTTC.

The chain links TRBV27 to TRBJ1-5; D remains ambiguous. V was shortened by 0 bases and J by 4 bases, with 10 bases between the two germline ends. This CDR3 contains 15 residues. The germline V gene has CDR1 MNHEY and CDR2 SMNVEV (reference sequence). CDR3 bases: TGTGCCAGCAGTTTATCGCTGGCAGGTAATCAGCCCCAGCATTTT. Protein product: CASSLSLAGNQPQHF.

This rearrangement joins TRBV4-1 to TRBJ1-1; no definite D call. This CDR3 is built from 16 residues. Trimming shortened V by 2 bases and J by 0 bases, and 13 bases separated the two germline ends. The germline V gene encodes CDR1 MGHRA and CDR2 YSYEKL. CDR3 residues: CASSQSPLGMNTEAFF. DNA of the CDR3: TGCGCCAGCAGCCAATCCCCTTTAGGGATGAACACTGAAGCTTTCTTT.